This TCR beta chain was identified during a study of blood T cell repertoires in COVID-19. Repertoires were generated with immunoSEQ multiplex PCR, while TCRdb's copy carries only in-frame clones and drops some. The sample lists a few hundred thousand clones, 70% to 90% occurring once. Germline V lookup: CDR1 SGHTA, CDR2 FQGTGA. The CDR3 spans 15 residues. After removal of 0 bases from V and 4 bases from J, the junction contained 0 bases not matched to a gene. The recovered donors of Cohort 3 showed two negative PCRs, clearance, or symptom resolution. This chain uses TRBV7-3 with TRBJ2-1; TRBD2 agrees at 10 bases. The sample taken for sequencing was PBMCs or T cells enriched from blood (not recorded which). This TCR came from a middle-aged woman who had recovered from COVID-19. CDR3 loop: CASSLTLAGYNEQFF. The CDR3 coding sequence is TGTGCCAGCAGCTTAACACTAGCGGGGTACAATGAGCAGTTCTTC. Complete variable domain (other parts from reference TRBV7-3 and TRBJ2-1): GAGVSQTPSNKVTEKGKYVELRCDPISGHTALYWYRQSLGQGPEFLIYFQGTGAADDSGLPNDRFFAVRPEGSVSTLKIQRTERGDSAVYLCASSLTLAGYNEQFFGPGTRLTVL.